The entry that follows covers one TCR beta chain sequence. Its antigen is unidentified. These data are taken from a study of blood T cells in healthy people across ages. The CDR3 runs 14 residues. CDR1 DFQATT and CDR2 SNEGSKA come from the germline V gene (reference sequence). V lost 4 bases, J lost 1 base, and 3 bases stayed unmatched. Overall study findings and caveats: TCR beta diversity, measured per million T cells, fell in a roughly linear way with age.

A second PCR of about 7 to 12 cycles used a sample-barcoded 5' primer and a J-beta primer mix. TCRdb itself ran the 5' RACE reads through MiXCR, one entry per CDR3 protein. The profile shows about 780,000 distinct CDR3 sequences, about 42% of them singletons. This sequence was found in a man older than 75 in good health. Sequencing input: blood. The chain recombines TRBV20-1 with TRBJ2-2; 7 bases align to TRBD2. CDR3 sequence (DNA): TGCAGTGCTAAGCGGGGCGGGAACACCGGGGAGCTGTTTTTT. It is translated as CSAKRGGNTGELFF.